This TCR beta chain was sequenced in a study of cytomegalovirus exposure and HLA in healthy donors. As to this clone: As yet, its antigen is unknown.

TCRdb keeps only in-frame clones here, not all; method: immunoSEQ multiplex PCR. This table has about 120,000 clones, 85% to 90% appearing once. Germline CDR1 SGDLS, CDR2 YYNGEE. The CDR3 is 11 residues long. The V and J ends lost 3 bases and 5 bases respectively, with 2 bases between them. The donors belonged to the approximately 120-subject validation cohort, separate from the roughly 650-subject first cohort. Study conclusions and caveats: The tendency of first-cohort TCR clusters to co-occur in the roughly 130 validation repertoires was the finding of a later analysis. The classifier, whose performance was assessed in both the original and validation cohorts, reportedly diagnosed cytomegalovirus status with high specificity and sensitivity.

The chain couples TRBV9 to TRBJ2-2; unclear D gene. The material sequenced was PBMCs. This sequence was found in a woman younger than 35 in good health and CMV-seropositive. CDR3 nucleotides: TGTGCCAGCAGCGCGACCGGGGAGCTGTTTTTT. It translates to CASSATGELFF.